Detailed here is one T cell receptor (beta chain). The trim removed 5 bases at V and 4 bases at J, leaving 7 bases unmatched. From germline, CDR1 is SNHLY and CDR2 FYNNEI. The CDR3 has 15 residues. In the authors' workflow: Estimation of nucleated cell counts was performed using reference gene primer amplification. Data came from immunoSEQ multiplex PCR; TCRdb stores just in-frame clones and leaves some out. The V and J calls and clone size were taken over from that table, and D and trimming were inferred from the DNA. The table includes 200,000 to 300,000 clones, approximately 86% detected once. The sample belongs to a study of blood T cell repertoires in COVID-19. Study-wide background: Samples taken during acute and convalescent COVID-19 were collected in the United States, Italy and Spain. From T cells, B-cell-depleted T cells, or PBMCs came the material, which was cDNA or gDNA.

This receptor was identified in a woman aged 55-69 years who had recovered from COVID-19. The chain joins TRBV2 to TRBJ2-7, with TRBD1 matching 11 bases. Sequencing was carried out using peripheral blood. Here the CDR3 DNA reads TGTGCCAGCAGTTCCGGACAGGGGGCGATATACGAGCAGTACTTC. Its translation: CASSSGQGAIYEQYF.